This T cell receptor beta chain was recovered during a study of sequential checkpoint blockade in melanoma. At the level of the study: Arm A got nivolumab then ipilimumab; arm B the reverse, 1:1. Each arm's sequence ended with maintenance nivolumab.

Unmatched junction bases numbered 12, after V lost 4 bases and J lost 12 bases. Germline CDR1 is SGHDT and CDR2 is YYEEEE. The CDR3 runs 14 residues. The treatment is: randomized to nivolumab then ipilimumab (arm A) or the reverse (arm B). Patients had received no earlier DNA-damaging chemotherapy. Clones were sequenced by immunoSEQ multiplex PCR, and TCRdb holds only the in-frame ones, with some missing. The data show roughly 20,000 clones, about 66% seen once. Sequencing was performed on CD8+ T cells sorted from blood (inferred from file names), taken from a patient given nivolumab and ipilimumab in sequence. The sequence was collected from a human donor with melanoma. V is TRBV5-6 and J is TRBJ2-1; 8 nucleotides match TRBD2. CDR3 loop: CASSPLAGGGGQFF. CDR3 nucleotide sequence: TGTGCCAGCAGCCCTCTGGCGGGGGGCGGGGGGCAGTTCTTC.